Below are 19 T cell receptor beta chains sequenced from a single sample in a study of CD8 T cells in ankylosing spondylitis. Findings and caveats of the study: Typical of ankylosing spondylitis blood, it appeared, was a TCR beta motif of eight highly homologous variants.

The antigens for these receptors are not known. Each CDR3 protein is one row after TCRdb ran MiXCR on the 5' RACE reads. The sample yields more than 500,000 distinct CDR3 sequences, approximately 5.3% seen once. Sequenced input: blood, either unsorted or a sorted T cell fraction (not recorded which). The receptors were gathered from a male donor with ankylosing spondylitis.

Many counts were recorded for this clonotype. The CDR3 DNA follows: TGCAGTTATGGGAACAGGGAGCAGTACTTC. Its protein product is CSYGNREQYF. The V call is TRBV20-1, the J call TRBJ2-7, with D tentatively TRBD1 (5 bases). V lost 8 bases and J lost 7, with 12 bases in between. Germline CDR1 reads DFQATT; CDR2 reads SNEGSKA (reference sequence). The CDR3 runs 10 residues.

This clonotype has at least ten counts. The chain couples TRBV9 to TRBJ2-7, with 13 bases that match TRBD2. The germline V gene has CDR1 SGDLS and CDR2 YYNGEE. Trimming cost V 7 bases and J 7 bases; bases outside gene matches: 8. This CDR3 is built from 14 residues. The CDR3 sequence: CASARTSGSGEQYF. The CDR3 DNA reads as TGTGCCAGCGCCCGGACTAGCGGGAGTGGAGAGCAGTACTTC.

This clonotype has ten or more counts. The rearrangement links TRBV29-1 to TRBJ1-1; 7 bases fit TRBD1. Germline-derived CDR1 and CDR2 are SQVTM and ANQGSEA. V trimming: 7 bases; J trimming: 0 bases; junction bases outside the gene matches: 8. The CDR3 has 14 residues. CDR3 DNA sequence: TGCAGCGGCCTACCCAGGGGGATGAACACTGAAGCTTTCTTT. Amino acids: CSGLPRGMNTEAFF.

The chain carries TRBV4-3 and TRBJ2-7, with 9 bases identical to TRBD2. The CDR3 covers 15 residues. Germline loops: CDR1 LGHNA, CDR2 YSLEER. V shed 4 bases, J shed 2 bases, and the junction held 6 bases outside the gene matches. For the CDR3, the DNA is TGCGCCAGCAGCCCCTTAGCGGGGGCTCCCTACGAGCAGTACTTC. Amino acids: CASSPLAGAPYEQYF.

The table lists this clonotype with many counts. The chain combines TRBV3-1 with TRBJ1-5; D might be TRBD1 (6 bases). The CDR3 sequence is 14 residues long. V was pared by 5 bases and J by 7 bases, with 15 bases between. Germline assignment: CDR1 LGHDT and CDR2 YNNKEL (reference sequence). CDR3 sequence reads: CASSFQTQGQPQHF. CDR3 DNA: TGTGCCAGCAGCTTCCAGACCCAGGGGCAGCCCCAGCATTTT.

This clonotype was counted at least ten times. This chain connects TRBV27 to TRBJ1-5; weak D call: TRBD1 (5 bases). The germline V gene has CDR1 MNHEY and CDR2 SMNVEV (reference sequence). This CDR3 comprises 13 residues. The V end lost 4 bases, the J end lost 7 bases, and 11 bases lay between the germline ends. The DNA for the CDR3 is TGTGCCAGCAGTTACGGGGGTTGGCAGCCCCAGCATTTT. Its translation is CASSYGGWQPQHF.

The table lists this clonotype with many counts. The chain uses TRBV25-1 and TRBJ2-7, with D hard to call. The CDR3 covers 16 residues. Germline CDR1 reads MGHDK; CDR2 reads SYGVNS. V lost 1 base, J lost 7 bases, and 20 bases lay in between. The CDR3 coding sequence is TGTGCCAGCAGTGAATTAGGACGTGGGAATCTTGAGGAGCAGTACTTC. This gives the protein CASSELGRGNLEEQYF.

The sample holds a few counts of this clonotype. In nucleotides, the CDR3 is TGTGCCAGCAGCCAGGGGACAGTCGGAGTCCTGACTTTC. Encoded protein: CASSQGTVGVLTF. The chain couples TRBV7-9 to TRBJ2-6; 7 nucleotides match TRBD1. Germline assignment: CDR1 SEHNR and CDR2 FQNEAQ (reference sequence). This CDR3 is built from 13 residues. With 5 bases clipped from V and 13 bases from J, the junction kept 8 bases outside the gene matches.

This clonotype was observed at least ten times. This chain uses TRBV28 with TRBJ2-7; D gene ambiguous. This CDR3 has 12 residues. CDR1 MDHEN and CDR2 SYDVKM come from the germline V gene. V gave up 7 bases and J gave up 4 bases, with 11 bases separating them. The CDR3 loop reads CASTQVSYEQYF. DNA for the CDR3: TGTGCCAGCACCCAAGTTTCATACGAGCAGTACTTC.

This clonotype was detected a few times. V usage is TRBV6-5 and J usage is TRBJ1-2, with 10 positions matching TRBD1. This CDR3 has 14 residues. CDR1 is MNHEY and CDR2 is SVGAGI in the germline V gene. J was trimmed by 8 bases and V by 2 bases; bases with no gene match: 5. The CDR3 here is CASSYRQGAWGYTF. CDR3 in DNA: TGTGCCAGCAGTTACAGACAGGGGGCTTGGGGCTACACCTTC.

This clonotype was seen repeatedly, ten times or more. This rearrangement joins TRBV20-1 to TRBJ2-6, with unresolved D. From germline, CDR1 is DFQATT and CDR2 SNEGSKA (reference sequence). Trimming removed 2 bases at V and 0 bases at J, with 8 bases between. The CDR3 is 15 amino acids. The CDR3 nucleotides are TGCAGTGCTAGAAAAGCCCTCTCTGGGGCCAACGTCCTGACTTTC. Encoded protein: CSARKALSGANVLTF.

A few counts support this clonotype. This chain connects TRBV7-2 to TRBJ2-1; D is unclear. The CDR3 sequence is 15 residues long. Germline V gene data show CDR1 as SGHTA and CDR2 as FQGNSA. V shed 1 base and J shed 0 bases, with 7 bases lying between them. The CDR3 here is CASSLVGRSYNEQFF. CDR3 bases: TGTGCCAGCAGCTTAGTCGGCCGCTCCTACAATGAGCAGTTCTTC. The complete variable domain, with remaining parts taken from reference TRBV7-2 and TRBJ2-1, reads GAGVSQSPSNKVTEKGKDVELRCDPISGHTALYWYRQSLGQGLEFLIYFQGNSAPDKSGLPSDRFSAERTGGSVSTLTIQRTQQEDSAVYLCASSLVGRSYNEQFFGPGTRLTVL.

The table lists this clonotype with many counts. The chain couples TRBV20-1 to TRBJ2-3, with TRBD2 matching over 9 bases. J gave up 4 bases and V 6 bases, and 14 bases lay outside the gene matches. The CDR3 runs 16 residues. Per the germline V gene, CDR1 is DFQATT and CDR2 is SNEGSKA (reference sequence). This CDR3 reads CSAHGLAGTGSDTQYF. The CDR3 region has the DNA TGCAGTGCCCATGGGCTAGCGGGGACTGGCTCAGATACGCAGTATTTT.

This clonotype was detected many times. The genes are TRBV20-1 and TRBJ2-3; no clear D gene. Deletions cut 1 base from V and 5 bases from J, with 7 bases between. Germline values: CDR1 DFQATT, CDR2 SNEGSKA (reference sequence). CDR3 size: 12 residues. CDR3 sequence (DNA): TGCAGTGCTAGAGGAAACGGAGATACGCAGTATTTT. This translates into CSARGNGDTQYF.

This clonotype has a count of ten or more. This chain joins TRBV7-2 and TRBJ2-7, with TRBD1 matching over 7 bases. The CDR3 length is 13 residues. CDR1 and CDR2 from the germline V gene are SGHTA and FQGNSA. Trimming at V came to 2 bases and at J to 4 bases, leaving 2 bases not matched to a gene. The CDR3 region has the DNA TGTGCCAGCAGCTTAAACAGGGGTTACGAGCAGTACTTC. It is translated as CASSLNRGYEQYF.

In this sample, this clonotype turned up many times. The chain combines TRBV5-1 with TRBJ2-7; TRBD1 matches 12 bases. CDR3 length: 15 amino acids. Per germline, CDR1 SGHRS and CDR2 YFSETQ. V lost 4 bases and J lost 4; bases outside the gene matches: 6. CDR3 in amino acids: CASSGDRGLQYEQYF. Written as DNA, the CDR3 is TGCGCCAGCAGCGGGGACAGGGGGCTCCAGTACGAGCAGTACTTC. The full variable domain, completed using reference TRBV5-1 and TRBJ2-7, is KAGVTQTPRYLIKTRGQQVTLSCSPISGHRSVSWYQQTPGQGLQFLFEYFSETQRNKGNFPGRFSGRQFSNSRSEMNVSTLELGDSALYLCASSGDRGLQYEQYFGPGTRLTVT.

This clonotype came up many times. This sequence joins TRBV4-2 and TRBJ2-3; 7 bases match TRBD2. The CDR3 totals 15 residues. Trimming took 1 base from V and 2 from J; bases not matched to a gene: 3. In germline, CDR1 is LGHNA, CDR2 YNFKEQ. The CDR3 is CASSQVGGDTDTQYF. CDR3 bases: TGTGCCAGCAGCCAAGTGGGGGGGGACACAGATACGCAGTATTTT.

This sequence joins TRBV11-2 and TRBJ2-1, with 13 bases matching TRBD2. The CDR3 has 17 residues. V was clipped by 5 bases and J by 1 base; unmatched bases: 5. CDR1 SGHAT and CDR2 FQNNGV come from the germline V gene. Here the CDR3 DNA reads TGTGCCAGCAGCCGAAAGACTAGCGGGGGGTCCTACAATGAGCAGTTCTTC. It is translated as CASSRKTSGGSYNEQFF. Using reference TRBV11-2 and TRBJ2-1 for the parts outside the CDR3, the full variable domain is EAGVAQSPRYKIIEKRQSVAFWCNPISGHATLYWYQQILGQGPKLLIQFQNNGVVDDSQLPKDRFSAERLKGVDSTLKIQPAKLEDSAVYLCASSRKTSGGSYNEQFFGPGTRLTVL.

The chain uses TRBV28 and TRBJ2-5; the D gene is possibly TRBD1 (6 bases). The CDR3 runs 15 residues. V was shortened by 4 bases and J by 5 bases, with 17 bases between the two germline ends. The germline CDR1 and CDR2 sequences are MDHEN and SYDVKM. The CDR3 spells CASSSTQGGSETQYF. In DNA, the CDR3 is TGTGCCAGCAGTTCAACCCAAGGGGGATCGGAGACCCAGTACTTC. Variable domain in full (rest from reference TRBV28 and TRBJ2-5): DVKVTQSSRYLVKRTGEKVFLECVQDMDHENMFWYRQDPGLGLRLIYFSYDVKMKEKGDIPEGYSVSREKKERFSLILESASTNQTSMYLCASSSTQGGSETQYFGPGTRLLVL.